A single sample gave rise to the 10 T cell receptor beta chains below, sequenced in a study of PD-1 blockade in classical Hodgkin lymphoma. Each and every patient relapsed after autologous stem cell transplantation, and patients got differing brentuximab vedotin exposure. Method: immunoSEQ multiplex PCR; TCRdb's copy keeps in-frame clones and lacks some. There are 50,000 to 75,000 clones in the sample; around nine tenths occur only once, and under 6% lies in the top ten. The sample in question was peripheral blood mononuclear cells (PBMCs), obtained before the second cycle of nivolumab. All receptors come from a human donor with classical Hodgkin lymphoma.

The genes are TRBV4-2 and TRBJ2-1; D possibly corresponds to TRBD2 (8 bases). CDR3 length: 16 amino acids. Between the trimmed V and J ends, which lost 0 bases and 8 bases, there was a span of 17 bases. In germline, CDR1 is LGHNA, CDR2 YNFKEQ. In nucleotides, the CDR3 is TGTGCCAGCAGCCAAGAAGGGGGCGGGGGGCTCCATGAGCAGTTCTTC. It encodes CASSQEGGGGLHEQFF.

This clone occurred once. This sequence joins TRBV9 and TRBJ2-7; 9 nucleotides agree with TRBD1. Germline V gene sequence: CDR1 SGDLS, CDR2 YYNGEE. The CDR3 has 18 residues. The J segment lost 3 bases and the V segment lost 4 bases, leaving 17 bases of the junction unmatched. This chain's CDR3 is CASSPIPGQGTRVYEQYF. Written as DNA, the CDR3 is TGTGCCAGCAGCCCCATCCCGGGACAGGGAACGAGGGTCTACGAGCAGTACTTC.

This clone was detected a few times. The rearrangement uses TRBV6-5 and TRBJ1-2, with TRBD1 matching 8 bases. V dropped 6 bases and J dropped 3; count of bases not matched to a gene: 6. This CDR3 has 14 amino acids. CDR1 and CDR2 (germline): MNHEY, SVGAGI. Here the CDR3 reads CASSLTTGDYGYTF. In DNA, the CDR3 is TGTGCCAGCAGCCTTACGACAGGGGACTATGGCTACACCTTC.

J is TRBJ2-7 and V is TRBV6-5, with 9 bases identical to TRBD2. The CDR3 is 16 amino acids. CDR1 and CDR2 (germline): MNHEY, SVGAGI. V was pared by 4 bases and J by 2 bases, with 9 bases of the junction left unmatched. Written as DNA, the CDR3 is TGTGCCAGCAGTTCCCCGACTAAGCGGGGGGCCTACGAGCAGTACTTC. Its protein product is CASSSPTKRGAYEQYF.

The V gene is TRBV28, the J gene TRBJ1-3, with D possibly being TRBD1 (5 bases). Germline CDR1 is MDHEN and CDR2 is SYDVKM. The CDR3 contains 14 residues. V lost 5 bases and J lost 4, with 12 bases in between. CDR3 DNA sequence: TGTGCCAGCAGTGCGGCAGGGCTGGGAAACACCATATATTTT. Translating gives CASSAAGLGNTIYF. The whole variable domain, filled in from reference TRBV28 and TRBJ1-3, reads DVKVTQSSRYLVKRTGEKVFLECVQDMDHENMFWYRQDPGLGLRLIYFSYDVKMKEKGDIPEGYSVSREKKERFSLILESASTNQTSMYLCASSAAGLGNTIYFGEGSWLTVV.

The chain is built from TRBV19 and TRBJ1-2; tentative D call: TRBD1 (6 bases). The germline V and J ends were trimmed by 6 bases and 0 bases, with 17 bases remaining between them. This CDR3 has 16 amino acids. Germline lookup yields CDR1 LNHDA and CDR2 SQIVND (reference sequence). DNA of the CDR3: TGTGCCAGTAGGATGGTGGGGGCGCAAGCTAACTATGGCTACACCTTC. Its translation is CASRMVGAQANYGYTF.

This clone was seen a few times. The chain is built from TRBV7-9 and TRBJ1-2, with D perhaps matching TRBD1 (6 bases). Germline values: CDR1 SEHNR, CDR2 FQNEAQ (reference sequence). The CDR3 covers 12 residues. Trimming removed 1 base from V and 8 bases from J, with 8 bases in between. CDR3 sequence reads: CASSLGGQGYTF. The CDR3 DNA reads TGTGCCAGCAGCTTAGGAGGACAGGGCTACACCTTC.

J is TRBJ1-1 and V is TRBV6-5; TRBD1 agrees at 11 bases. Trimming cost V 6 bases and J 5 bases; bases outside gene matches: 5. Germline assignment: CDR1 MNHEY and CDR2 SVGAGI. This CDR3 has 14 residues. Here the CDR3 reads CASRRRDRGTEAFF. The CDR3 nucleotides are TGTGCCAGCAGGCGCCGGGACAGGGGGACTGAAGCTTTCTTT.

V usage is TRBV9 and J usage is TRBJ2-7, with D perhaps TRBD1 or TRBD2 (5 bases each). The CDR3 consists of 14 residues. V dropped 5 bases and J dropped 5 bases, with 17 bases sitting between them. Germline lookup yields CDR1 SGDLS and CDR2 YYNGEE. CDR3 sequence reads: CASSPAGGPHEQYF. The DNA of the CDR3 is TGTGCCAGCAGTCCAGCTGGGGGTCCCCACGAGCAGTACTTC.

This clone was observed once. The V gene is TRBV2, the J gene TRBJ2-4, with D perhaps assigned TRBD1 or TRBD2 (5 bases each). The CDR3 spans 16 residues. In germline, CDR1 is SNHLY, CDR2 FYNNEI. V lost 1 base to trimming and J lost 0 bases, with 10 bases between them. The CDR3 nucleotides read TGTGCCAGCAGTGAAGACGGGACCCCAGCCAAAAACATTCAGTACTTC. It translates to CASSEDGTPAKNIQYF. Based on the CDR3 plus reference TRBV2 and TRBJ2-4, the full variable domain is EPEVTQTPSHQVTQMGQEVILRCVPISNHLYFYWYRQILGQKVEFLVSFYNNEISEKSEIFDDQFSVERPDGSNFTLKIRSTKLEDSAMYFCASSEDGTPAKNIQYFGAGTRLSVL.